These T cell receptor beta chains were read from a single sample in a study of OX40 agonist ivuxolimab in advanced cancers. The assay was immunoSEQ multiplex PCR, and TCRdb's table has in-frame clones only and misses some. The sample holds tens of thousands of clones; around 80% are singletons and the top ten take roughly 8.6%. Sequencing used CD4+ or CD8+ T cells sorted from blood, obtained in a trial of the OX40 agonist ivuxolimab. All receptors derive from an adult with an advanced solid tumor such as melanoma, head and neck, liver or kidney cancer. CDR3s include the opening cysteine and the closing phenylalanine or tryptophan. The D gene is left open where the match is weak. Size is stated for part of the rows, as once, few or many counts, or as a class when the clone is expanded.

TRBV19	NA	NA	TRBJ1-4	TGTGCCAGTAGTATGGGGGGTTCTGAAGAAAAACTGTTTTTT	CASSMGGSEEKLFF
TRBV5-6	TRBD1	NA	TRBJ1-1	TGTGCCAGCAGCTCACAGGGGGCGTCCTCAGCTTTCTTT	CASSSQGASSAFF
TRBV19	NA	NA	TRBJ2-7	TGTGCCAGTAGTATGAACGCTGGGGAGCAGTACTTC	CASSMNAGEQYF
TRBV4-1	NA	few	TRBJ1-6	TGCGCCAGCAGCCAACCATCGACAGGACTAAATTCACCCCTCCACTTT	CASSQPSTGLNSPLHF
TRBV9	NA	NA	TRBJ2-1	TGTGCCAGCAGCCCTATAGGGCCGAGTGAGCAGTTCTTC	CASSPIGPSEQFF
TRBV27	NA	NA	TRBJ2-1	TGTGCCAGCACCTTAAGGGGGAGCAATGAGCAGTTCTTC	CASTLRGSNEQFF
TRBV6-5	NA	NA	TRBJ1-1	TGTGCCAGCAGTTACTCGAGCCGGGGGGTGAGGACTGAAGCTTTCTTT	CASSYSSRGVRTEAFF
TRBV27	NA	NA	TRBJ2-7	TGTGCCAGCAGTTTATCTAAAGGGGATGCCTCTTCCTACGAGCAGTACTTC	CASSLSKGDASSYEQYF
TRBV6-5	NA	NA	TRBJ2-7	TGTGCCACCCAGGTCTTCTACGAGCAGTACTTC	CATQVFYEQYF
TRBV2	TRBD1	NA	TRBJ1-2	TGTGCCAGCGCCTACTTAGGGACAGGGGGTTATGGCTACACCTTC	CASAYLGTGGYGYTF
TRBV6-5	NA	NA	TRBJ1-2	TGTGCCAGCAGTTACACCGAATCGGGGCGGGATGGCTACACCTTC	CASSYTESGRDGYTF
TRBV9	NA	NA	TRBJ1-6	TGTGCCAGCAGCTTTCGGCCTGGCGGAAATTCACCCCTCCACTTT	CASSFRPGGNSPLHF
TRBV19	TRBD1	NA	TRBJ2-3	TGTGCCAGTAGTAAGGGACAGGGACCCACAGATACGCAGTATTTT	CASSKGQGPTDTQYF
TRBV7-8	NA	NA	TRBJ2-7	TGTGCCAGCAGCTTAGAGGGGGGCTCCTACGAGCAGTACTTC	CASSLEGGSYEQYF
TRBV9	TRBD1	NA	TRBJ1-6	TGTGCCAGCAGCGTAGCAGGGGGGGGCCATTCACCCCTCCACTTT	CASSVAGGGHSPLHF
TRBV19	NA	NA	TRBJ1-2	TGTGCCAGTAGTGCCGGGACCCAGAACTATGGCTACACCTTC	CASSAGTQNYGYTF
TRBV13	NA	few	TRBJ2-3	TGTGCCAGCAGCTCTACTAGTTTCCGCACAGATACGCAGTATTTT	CASSSTSFRTDTQYF
TRBV4-3	NA	NA	TRBJ2-7	TGCGCCAGCAGCCGTCTCCTGACCTACGAGCAGTACTTC	CASSRLLTYEQYF
TRBV10-2	TRBD1	few	TRBJ1-5	TGCGCCAGCAGTACGAACAGGGGAGGGCAGCCCCAGCATTTT	CASSTNRGGQPQHF
TRBV27	TRBD1	NA	TRBJ1-1	TGTGCCAGCAGTTCCCCGACAGGGAGGAACACTGAAGCTTTCTTT	CASSSPTGRNTEAFF
TRBV6-5	NA	few	TRBJ1-4	TGTGCCAGCAGTTACTCTGAGGGAAATGAAAAACTGTTTTTT	CASSYSEGNEKLFF
TRBV6-5	NA	NA	TRBJ2-7	TGTGCCAGCAGTTACTCTGGGACTCACTCCTACGAGCAGTACTTC	CASSYSGTHSYEQYF
TRBV9	TRBD2	NA	TRBJ2-7	TGTGCCAGCAGCGAGGCCGGGACTAGCGGCTACGAGCAGTACTTC	CASSEAGTSGYEQYF
TRBV2	NA	NA	TRBJ1-2	TGTGCCAGCAGGCTTGTGCGTGGGGGCTACACCTTC	CASRLVRGGYTF
TRBV9	NA	NA	TRBJ1-2	TGTGCCAGCAGCGGCAATGGCTACACCTTC	CASSGNGYTF
TRBV11-2	NA	NA	TRBJ1-3	TGTGCCAGCAGCTTAGCCTTTCGCGGGTACTCTGGAAACACCATATATTTT	CASSLAFRGYSGNTIYF
TRBV10-3	TRBD1	large	TRBJ1-6	TGTGCCACCAACCCCGGGACAGGGGGCTATAATTCACCCCTCCACTTT	CATNPGTGGYNSPLHF
TRBV7-8	TRBD1	NA	TRBJ1-1	TGTGCCAGCAGCTCCTTCTGGGACAGGGGGGTCACTGAAGCTTTCTTT	CASSSFWDRGVTEAFF
TRBV7-9	NA	few	TRBJ1-5	TGTGCCAGCAGCTTACAAGGATCGGCCCAGCATTTT	CASSLQGSAQHF
TRBV19	NA	NA	TRBJ1-5	TGTGCCAGTAGTATTGACAATCAGCCCCAGCATTTT	CASSIDNQPQHF
TRBV5-4	NA	NA	TRBJ2-3	TGTGCCAGCAGCTTAGACAGATCCCTGGGGACAGATACGCAGTATTTT	CASSLDRSLGTDTQYF
TRBV11-2	TRBD1	few	TRBJ2-5	TGTGCCAGCAGCTTCAACAGGGGCAAGGAGACCCAGTACTTC	CASSFNRGKETQYF
TRBV19	NA	NA	TRBJ2-2	TGTGCCAGTAGCACAGGTAATCTTCCCACCGGGGAGCTGTTTTTT	CASSTGNLPTGELFF
TRBV2	NA	few	TRBJ1-1	TGTGCCAGCACCCCAACCGCAGGGGCTGAAGCTTTCTTT	CASTPTAGAEAFF
TRBV6-1	NA	NA	TRBJ1-2	TGTGCCAGCAGTGAACTCATCCTACGGACAGCCCCTAACTATGGCTACACCTTC	CASSELILRTAPNYGYTF
TRBV23-1	NA	NA	TRBJ2-1	TGCGCCAGCAGTCATCCCCGGGACACTTACAATGAGCAGTTCTTC	CASSHPRDTYNEQFF
TRBV6-4	NA	NA	TRBJ1-2	TGTGCCAGCAGTGCTGGACCTCGAGACTATGGCTACACCTTC	CASSAGPRDYGYTF
TRBV7-2	NA	NA	TRBJ2-7	TGTGCCAGCAGCGTGAACTACGAGCAGTACTTC	CASSVNYEQYF
TRBV7-9	NA	once	TRBJ1-6	TGTGCCAGCAACAAAGGGGTCTTTAATTCACCCCTCCACTTT	CASNKGVFNSPLHF
TRBV4-1	NA	NA	TRBJ1-1	TGCGCCAGCAGCCAAGAGAGGGTGAGGGGGGAAGCTTTCTTT	CASSQERVRGEAFF
TRBV19	TRBD1	few	TRBJ2-7	TGTGCCAGTAGTTTCACCCTGACAGGGAGCGAGCAGTACTTC	CASSFTLTGSEQYF
TRBV6-6	NA	NA	TRBJ2-1	TGTGCCAGCAGTTACGATTGGGGACTGCACAATGAGCAGTTCTTC	CASSYDWGLHNEQFF
TRBV18	NA	NA	TRBJ2-1	TGTGCCAGCTCACCAACGGGGTACAATGAGCAGTTCTTC	CASSPTGYNEQFF
TRBV5-4	NA	once	TRBJ2-3	TGTGCCCCTCAAATGGGGGATACGCAGTATTTT	CAPQMGDTQYF
TRBV7-9	NA	NA	TRBJ2-1	TGTGCCAGCAGCTTACTACTGGGCTCCTACAATGAGCAGTTCTTC	CASSLLLGSYNEQFF
TRBV5-5	NA	NA	TRBJ2-7	TGTGCCAGCAGCTTGGAACTAGCTGAGGGATACGAGCAGTACTTC	CASSLELAEGYEQYF
TRBV9	NA	NA	TRBJ1-3	TGTGCCAGCAGCAAAGCCCCCCCTGACAGTTTAAGCTGGGGAAACACCATATATTTT	CASSKAPPDSLSWGNTIYF
TRBV7-2	NA	once	TRBJ2-3	TGTGCCAGCAGCCAACTTACTACGACTAGCACAGATACGCAGTATTTT	CASSQLTTTSTDTQYF
TRBV5-5	NA	NA	TRBJ1-1	TGTGCCAGCAGCTCCGGGGGCGTTCTCACTGAAGCTTTCTTT	CASSSGGVLTEAFF
TRBV15	NA	NA	TRBJ2-3	TGTGCCACCAGCAGAGATCGGGGCACAGCCACAGATACGCAGTATTTT	CATSRDRGTATDTQYF